A single sample is the source of the 25 T cell receptor beta chains below, sequenced in a study of T cell responses to AZD1222 COVID-19 vaccine. Produced via immunoSEQ multiplex PCR; TCRdb's table is partial and in-frame only. The sample consists of tens of thousands of clones, around nine tenths of them appearing once. The sample consisted of peripheral blood, taken on day 0 of MenACWY control vaccination. The source of these receptors is an adult in good health.

The rearrangement joins TRBV19 to TRBJ2-5, with TRBD2 matching over 11 bases. Germline V gene sequence: CDR1 LNHDA, CDR2 SQIVND (reference sequence). This CDR3 has 14 residues. V lost 9 bases and J lost 5; bases outside the gene matches: 8. The CDR3: CASTLGLADETQYF. As DNA, the CDR3 is TGTGCCAGCACCCTGGGACTAGCGGACGAGACCCAGTACTTC. The variable domain in full, completed from reference TRBV19 and TRBJ2-5, reads DGGITQSPKYLFRKEGQNVTLSCEQNLNHDAMYWYRQDPGQGLRLIYYSQIVNDFQKGDIAEGYSVSREKKESFPLTVTSAQKNPTAFYLCASTLGLADETQYFGPGTRLLVL.

In this sample, this clone turned up many times. The chain couples TRBV6-4 to TRBJ2-1, with D perhaps matching TRBD2 (5 bases). V gave up 0 bases and J gave up 8 bases, with 8 bases separating them. From germline, CDR1 is MRHNA and CDR2 SNTAGT. This CDR3 comprises 13 residues. The CDR3 reads CASSDSSVDEQFF. In nucleotides, the CDR3 is TGTGCCAGCAGTGACTCTAGCGTCGATGAGCAGTTCTTC.

The V and J genes are TRBV28 and TRBJ1-1; tentatively, D is TRBD1 (5 bases). Trimming stripped 2 bases from V and 5 bases from J, with 15 bases between. The length of the CDR3 is 15 residues. Germline CDR1 reads MDHEN; CDR2 reads SYDVKM. CDR3 loop: CASSLSMGGGTEAFF. CDR3 sequence (DNA): TGTGCCAGCAGTTTAAGTATGGGTGGGGGGACTGAAGCTTTCTTT.

This chain uses TRBV9 with TRBJ1-1; D unresolved. V was trimmed by 3 bases and J by 3 bases, leaving 15 bases between them. The CDR3 runs to 15 residues. CDR1 is SGDLS and CDR2 is YYNGEE in the germline V gene. In DNA form, the CDR3 reads TGTGCCAGCAGCGCACCCTTAGGAGGGCACACTGAAGCTTTCTTT. It encodes CASSAPLGGHTEAFF.

This chain uses TRBV7-2 with TRBJ2-5, with D unresolved. Germline V gene data show CDR1 as SGHTA and CDR2 as FQGNSA. V dropped 2 bases and J dropped 5 bases, with 9 bases sitting between them. This CDR3 spans 13 amino acids. CDR3: CASSLSVRETQYF. CDR3 DNA: TGTGCCAGCAGCTTATCGGTCCGGGAGACCCAGTACTTC. Full variable domain (rest looked up from reference TRBV7-2 and TRBJ2-5): GAGVSQSPSNKVTEKGKDVELRCDPISGHTALYWYRQSLGQGLEFLIYFQGNSAPDKSGLPSDRFSAERTGGSVSTLTIQRTQQEDSAVYLCASSLSVRETQYFGPGTRLLVL.

This chain uses TRBV6-5 with TRBJ1-1, with a possible D match to TRBD1 (5 bases). Germline lookup yields CDR1 MNHEY and CDR2 SVGAGI. Between the trimmed V and J ends, which lost 7 bases and 11 bases, there was a span of 23 bases. The CDR3 is made up of 14 amino acids. This chain's CDR3 is CASTPYSGGLEAFF. The DNA for the CDR3 is TGTGCCAGCACCCCATACTCGGGGGGTTTGGAGGCTTTCTTT.

The chain combines TRBV28 with TRBJ1-4; no reliable D call. Trimming took off 6 bases at V and 5 bases at J, with 13 bases between the two ends. Looked up from germline, CDR1 is MDHEN and CDR2 is SYDVKM. The CDR3 sequence is 14 residues long. The CDR3 sequence: CASSPLGKNEKLFF. DNA for the CDR3: TGTGCCAGCAGCCCTTTAGGGAAGAATGAAAAACTGTTTTTT.

This clone is a singleton in its sample. This sequence joins TRBV11-3 and TRBJ2-2; weak D call: TRBD2 (5 bases). Deletions cut 5 bases from V and 0 bases from J, with 19 bases between. This CDR3 contains 18 residues. Germline assignment: CDR1 SGHNT and CDR2 YENEEA. CDR3 residues: CASSPQGSSRPNTGELFF. CDR3 nucleotides: TGTGCCAGCAGCCCCCAAGGGTCTAGCAGACCGAACACCGGGGAGCTGTTTTTT. Together with reference TRBV11-3 and TRBJ2-2, the CDR3 gives the full variable domain: EAGVVQSPRYKIIEKKQPVAFWCNPISGHNTLYWYLQNLGQGPELLIRYENEEAVDDSQLPKDRFSAERLKGVDSTLKIQPAELGDSAVYLCASSPQGSSRPNTGELFFGEGSRLTVL.

The chain joins TRBV7-2 to TRBJ2-6; D not resolved. The CDR3 is made up of 13 amino acids. CDR1 is SGHTA, CDR2 FQGNSA, per germline. The V end lost 8 bases, the J end lost 0 bases, and 5 bases lay between the germline ends. This CDR3 reads CASDISGANVLTF. The CDR3 bases are TGTGCCAGCGATATCTCTGGGGCCAACGTCCTGACTTTC.

The chain joins TRBV6-5 to TRBJ2-5, with TRBD2 matching 9 bases. The length of the CDR3 is 16 residues. CDR1 MNHEY and CDR2 SVGAGI come from the germline V gene. V was clipped by 2 bases and J by 2 bases; unmatched bases: 6. CDR3 region: CASSYAGGAVQETQYF. CDR3 DNA sequence: TGTGCCAGCAGTTACGCGGGAGGGGCCGTACAAGAGACCCAGTACTTC.

This chain uses TRBV6-4 with TRBJ1-1; no clear D. There are 13 residues in the CDR3. The germline V gene has CDR1 MRHNA and CDR2 SNTAGT. With 5 bases removed from V and 5 bases from J, the gap between germline ends came to 12 bases. The CDR3 DNA is TGTGCCAGCAGTCAGACACAGCAAACTGAAGCTTTCTTT. Its protein product is CASSQTQQTEAFF.

The V and J genes are TRBV28 and TRBJ1-1; D unclear. The CDR3 is made up of 13 amino acids. Between the trimmed V and J ends, which lost 6 bases and 1 base, there was a span of 9 bases. Germline CDR1 and CDR2: MDHEN and SYDVKM. The CDR3 sequence is CASRDTGNTEAFF. CDR3 coding DNA: TGTGCCAGCAGAGACACGGGGAACACTGAAGCTTTCTTT.

The J gene is TRBJ2-5, the V gene TRBV29-1, with a tentative D call TRBD1 (6 bases). The germline V and J ends were trimmed by 4 bases and 6 bases, with 12 bases remaining between them. From germline, CDR1 is SQVTM and CDR2 ANQGSEA. This CDR3 comprises 12 residues. The CDR3 spells CSVVVQGKTQYF. DNA of the CDR3: TGCAGCGTTGTAGTACAGGGAAAGACCCAGTACTTC.

The chain carries TRBV6-2 or TRBV6-3 and TRBJ1-2; 9 nucleotides align to TRBD1. Per the germline V gene, CDR1 is MNHEY and CDR2 is SVGEGT. CDR3 size: 13 residues. V shed 8 bases and J 7 bases; nucleotides not matched to a gene: 8. Written as DNA, the CDR3 is TGTGCCAGCTGCCGGACAGGGGCGGTTGGCTACACCTTC. Translated, it gives CASCRTGAVGYTF.

This rearrangement joins TRBV6-4 to TRBJ1-2, with D unclear. Germline CDR1 reads MRHNA; CDR2 reads SNTAGT. The V end lost 2 bases, the J end lost 3 bases, and 4 bases lay between the germline ends. The CDR3 sequence is 12 residues long. The CDR3 here is CASSDGDYGYTF. The CDR3 DNA sequence: TGTGCCAGCAGTGACGGCGACTATGGCTACACCTTC.

The gene calls are TRBV14 and TRBJ1-6; D unclear. Per the germline V gene, CDR1 is SGHDN and CDR2 is FVKESK. This CDR3 has 13 amino acids. V was cut by 11 bases and J by 8 bases, with 16 bases left in between. CDR3 protein: CASRQDWDSPLHF. The CDR3 DNA reads as TGTGCCTCACGCCAGGACTGGGATTCACCCCTCCACTTT.

The chain recombines TRBV19 with TRBJ1-5, with D maybe TRBD1 (6 bases). Trimming cost V 9 bases and J 4 bases, with 16 bases left between them. CDR1 and CDR2 (germline): LNHDA, SQIVND (reference sequence). The CDR3 contains 14 residues. CDR3 in amino acids: CASLTGGHNQPQHF. The CDR3 DNA follows: TGTGCCAGCCTCACGGGGGGGCATAATCAGCCCCAGCATTTT.

This clone appeared a single time. The rearrangement uses TRBV27 and TRBJ2-1; D call uncertain. V lost 5 bases, J lost 4 bases, and 12 bases lay in between. This CDR3 has 14 amino acids. CDR1 and CDR2 from the germline V gene are MNHEY and SMNVEV (reference sequence). The CDR3 is CASSTAARYNEQFF. The CDR3 nucleotides read TGTGCCAGCAGTACCGCAGCAAGGTACAATGAGCAGTTCTTC.

This chain joins TRBV5-1 and TRBJ1-4, with unresolved D. The ends were cut back, 1 base at V and 8 bases at J, with 18 bases in the middle. Germline V gene sequence: CDR1 SGHRS, CDR2 YFSETQ. The CDR3 runs to 16 residues. The CDR3 nucleotides are TGCGCCAGCAGCTTGATGGTGGCAGCTCAAGGGGAAAAACTGTTTTTT. Translated, it gives CASSLMVAAQGEKLFF.

This chain uses TRBV16 with TRBJ1-1; D is unclear. The CDR3 extends over 14 amino acids. V lost 0 bases to trimming and J lost 3 bases, with 8 bases between them. Germline loops: CDR1 KGHSY, CDR2 FQNENV. This chain's CDR3 is CASSQSGMDTEAFF. CDR3 sequence (DNA): TGTGCCAGCAGCCAATCGGGGATGGACACTGAAGCTTTCTTT.

V and J are TRBV19 and TRBJ1-1; D is ambiguous. This CDR3 has 12 residues. Trimming shortened V by 5 bases and J by 1 base, and 5 bases separated the two germline ends. Per the germline V gene, CDR1 is LNHDA and CDR2 is SQIVND (reference sequence). CDR3 DNA: TGTGCCAGTAGTCCCACGAACACTGAAGCTTTCTTT. It codes for CASSPTNTEAFF. The full variable domain, in which reference TRBV19 and TRBJ1-1 provide the parts outside the CDR3, is DGGITQSPKYLFRKEGQNVTLSCEQNLNHDAMYWYRQDPGQGLRLIYYSQIVNDFQKGDIAEGYSVSREKKESFPLTVTSAQKNPTAFYLCASSPTNTEAFFGQGTRLTVV.

J is TRBJ1-2 and V is TRBV30; 7 nucleotides line up with TRBD1. Germline CDR1 GTSNPN, CDR2 SVGIG (reference sequence). The CDR3 covers 11 residues. Trimming at V came to 8 bases and at J to 4 bases, leaving 4 bases not matched to a gene. The CDR3 nucleotides are TGTGCCCGGGACAGCACCTATGGCTACACCTTC. Translation: CARDSTYGYTF.

This chain joins TRBV6-6 and TRBJ2-1; 9 bases map to TRBD1. J was trimmed by 1 base and V by 5 bases; bases with no gene match: 9. Germline V gene data show CDR1 as MNHNY and CDR2 as SVGAGI (reference sequence). The CDR3 spans 17 residues. The CDR3 protein is CASSHYRDRVSYNEQFF. The CDR3 DNA sequence: TGTGCCAGCAGTCATTACCGGGACAGGGTATCCTACAATGAGCAGTTCTTC.

The V call is TRBV5-5, the J call TRBJ2-1; 10 positions agree with TRBD2. From germline, CDR1 is SGHKS and CDR2 YYEKEE (reference sequence). CDR3 length: 15 residues. After removal of 1 base from V and 7 bases from J, the junction contained 5 bases not matched to a gene. CDR3 bases: TGTGCCAGCAGCTTGTCTAGCGGGGGCGGTAATGAGCAGTTCTTC. Residues: CASSLSSGGGNEQFF.

The rearrangement links TRBV24-1 to TRBJ1-1; 8 bases map to TRBD1. CDR1 KGHDR and CDR2 SFDVKD come from the germline V gene. Trimming took 3 bases from V and 1 from J; bases not matched to a gene: 9. The CDR3 extends over 17 amino acids. DNA for the CDR3: TGTGCCACCAGTGATCAACCCCTCGACAGGGGGAACACTGAAGCTTTCTTT. It is translated as CATSDQPLDRGNTEAFF.